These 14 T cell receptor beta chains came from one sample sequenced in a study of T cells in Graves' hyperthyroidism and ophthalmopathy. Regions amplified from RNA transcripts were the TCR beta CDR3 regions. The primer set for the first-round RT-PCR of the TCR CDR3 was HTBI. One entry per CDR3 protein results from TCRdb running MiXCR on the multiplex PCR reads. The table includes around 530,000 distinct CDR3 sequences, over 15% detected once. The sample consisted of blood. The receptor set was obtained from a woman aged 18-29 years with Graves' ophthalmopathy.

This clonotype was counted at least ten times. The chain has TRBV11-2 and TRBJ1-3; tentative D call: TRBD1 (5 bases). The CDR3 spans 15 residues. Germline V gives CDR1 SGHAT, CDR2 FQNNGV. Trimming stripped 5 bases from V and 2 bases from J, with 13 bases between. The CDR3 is CASSQGDLAGNTIYF. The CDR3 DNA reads TGTGCCAGCAGCCAAGGGGATTTGGCTGGAAACACCATATATTTT.

The CDR3 is CASSQRTGGVGYTF. The CDR3 nucleotides read TGCGCCAGCAGCCAGAGGACAGGGGGCGTTGGCTACACCTTC. V is TRBV4-1 and J is TRBJ1-2; TRBD1 agrees at 11 bases. The CDR3 has 14 amino acids. Germline V gene data show CDR1 as MGHRA and CDR2 as YSYEKL. J was trimmed by 7 bases and V by 3 bases; bases with no gene match: 4.

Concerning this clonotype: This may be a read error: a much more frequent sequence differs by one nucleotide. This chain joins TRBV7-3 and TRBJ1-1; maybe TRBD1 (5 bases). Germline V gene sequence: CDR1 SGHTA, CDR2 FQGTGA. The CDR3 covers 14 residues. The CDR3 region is CASSLERGATEASF. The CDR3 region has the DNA TGTGCCAGCAGCTTAGAGCGAGGGGCCACTGAAGCTTCCTTT.

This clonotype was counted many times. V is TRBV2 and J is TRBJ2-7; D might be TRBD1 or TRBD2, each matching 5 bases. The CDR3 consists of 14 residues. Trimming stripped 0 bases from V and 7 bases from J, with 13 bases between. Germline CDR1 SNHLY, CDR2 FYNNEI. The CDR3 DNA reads TGTGCCAGCAGTGAAGCTGGGACCGACGCTGAGCAGTACTTC. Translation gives CASSEAGTDAEQYF.

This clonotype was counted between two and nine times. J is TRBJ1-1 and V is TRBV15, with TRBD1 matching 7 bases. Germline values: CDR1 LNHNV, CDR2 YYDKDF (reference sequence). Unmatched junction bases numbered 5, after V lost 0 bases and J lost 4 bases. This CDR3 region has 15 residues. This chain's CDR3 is CATSRDQGGGTEAFF. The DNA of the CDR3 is TGTGCCACCAGCAGAGATCAGGGGGGCGGCACTGAAGCTTTCTTT. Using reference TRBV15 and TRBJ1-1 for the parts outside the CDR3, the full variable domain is DAMVIQNPRYQVTQFGKPVTLSCSQTLNHNVMYWYQQKSSQAPKLLFHYYDKDFNNEADTPDNFQSRRPNTSFCFLDIRSPGLGDTAMYLCATSRDQGGGTEAFFGQGTRLTVV.

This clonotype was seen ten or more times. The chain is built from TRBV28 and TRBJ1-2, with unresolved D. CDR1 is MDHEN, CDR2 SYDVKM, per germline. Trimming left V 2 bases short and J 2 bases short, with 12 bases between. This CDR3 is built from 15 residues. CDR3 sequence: CASSLPGGQNYGYTF. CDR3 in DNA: TGTGCCAGCAGTTTACCAGGTGGGCAGAACTATGGCTACACCTTC.

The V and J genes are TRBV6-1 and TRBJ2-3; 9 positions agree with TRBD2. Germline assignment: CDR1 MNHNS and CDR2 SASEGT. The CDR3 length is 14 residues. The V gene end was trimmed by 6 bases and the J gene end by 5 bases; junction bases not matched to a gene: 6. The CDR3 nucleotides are TGTGCCAGCAGAACGGTACTAGCGGGAGATACGCAGTATTTT. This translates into CASRTVLAGDTQYF.

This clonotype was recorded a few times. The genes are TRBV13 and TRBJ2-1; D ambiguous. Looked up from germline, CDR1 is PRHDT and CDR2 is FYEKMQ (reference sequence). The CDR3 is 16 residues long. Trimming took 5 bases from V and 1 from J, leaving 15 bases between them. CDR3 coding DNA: TGTGCCAGCAGCACACGGGCCGGTAGATCCTACAATGAGCAGTTCTTC. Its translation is CASSTRAGRSYNEQFF.

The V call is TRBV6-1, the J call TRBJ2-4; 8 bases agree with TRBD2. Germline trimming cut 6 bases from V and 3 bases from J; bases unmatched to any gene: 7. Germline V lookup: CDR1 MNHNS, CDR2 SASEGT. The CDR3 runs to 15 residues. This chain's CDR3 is CASSPGGAGKNIQYF. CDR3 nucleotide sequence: TGTGCCAGCAGCCCCGGGGGGGCGGGCAAAAACATTCAGTACTTC.

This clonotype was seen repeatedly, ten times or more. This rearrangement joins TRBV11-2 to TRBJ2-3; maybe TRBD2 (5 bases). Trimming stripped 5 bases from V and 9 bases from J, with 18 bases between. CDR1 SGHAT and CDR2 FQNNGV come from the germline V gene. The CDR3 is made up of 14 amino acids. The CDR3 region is CASSRERASWTQYF. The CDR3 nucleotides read TGTGCCAGCAGCCGTGAAAGGGCTAGCTGGACGCAGTATTTT.

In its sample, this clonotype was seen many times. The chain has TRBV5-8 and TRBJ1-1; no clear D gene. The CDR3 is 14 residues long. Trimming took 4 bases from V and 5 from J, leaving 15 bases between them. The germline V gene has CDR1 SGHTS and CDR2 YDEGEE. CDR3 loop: CASSPKTYGTEAFF. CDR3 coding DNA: TGTGCCAGCAGCCCGAAGACCTACGGAACTGAAGCTTTCTTT.

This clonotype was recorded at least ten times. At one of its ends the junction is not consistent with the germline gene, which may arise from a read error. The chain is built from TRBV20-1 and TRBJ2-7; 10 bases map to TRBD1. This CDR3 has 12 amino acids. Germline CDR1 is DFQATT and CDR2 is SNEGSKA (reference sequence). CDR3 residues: CSGRQGADEQYF. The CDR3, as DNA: TGCAGTGGTAGACAGGGGGCCGACGAGCAGTACTTC.

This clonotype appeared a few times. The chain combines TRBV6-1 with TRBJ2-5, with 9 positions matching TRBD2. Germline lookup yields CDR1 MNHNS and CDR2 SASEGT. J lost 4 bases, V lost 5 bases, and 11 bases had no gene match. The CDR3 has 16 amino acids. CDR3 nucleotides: TGTGCCAGCAGTTTGTGGGCGGGAGGGCCTGGAGAGACCCAGTACTTC. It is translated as CASSLWAGGPGETQYF.

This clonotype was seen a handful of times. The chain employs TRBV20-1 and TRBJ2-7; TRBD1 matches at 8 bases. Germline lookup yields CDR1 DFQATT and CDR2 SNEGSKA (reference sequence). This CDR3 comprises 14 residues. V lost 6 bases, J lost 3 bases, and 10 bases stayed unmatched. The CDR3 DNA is TGCAGTGCCACCCTTTTGGGGACAGGCTACGAGCAGTACTTC. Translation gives CSATLLGTGYEQYF.